The 24 T cell receptor beta chains presented below share a single source sample, sequenced in a study of T cell responses to AZD1222 COVID-19 vaccine. Clones were read by immunoSEQ multiplex PCR, and TCRdb kept only the in-frame ones, dropping some. The repertoire holds approximately 200,000 clones, with roughly 88% as singletons. The starting material was peripheral blood, obtained on day 0 of AZD1222 vaccination. Source of these receptors: an adult in good health.

The V call is TRBV6-4, the J call TRBJ2-3, with D maybe TRBD2 (6 bases). Per the germline V gene, CDR1 is MRHNA and CDR2 is SNTAGT. V was cut by 3 bases and J by 4 bases, with 17 bases left in between. The CDR3 contains 16 residues. This CDR3 is CASSDRVGGLADTQYF. DNA of the CDR3: TGTGCCAGCAGTGATCGAGTGGGGGGTTTGGCAGATACGCAGTATTTT.

The rearrangement uses TRBV3-1 (or the pseudogene TRBV3-2) and TRBJ2-7; a weak D match, TRBD2 (7 bases). Looked up from germline, CDR1 is LGHDT and CDR2 is YNNKEL (reference sequence). The CDR3 contains 15 residues. V was clipped by 5 bases and J by 4 bases, with 18 bases between them. The CDR3 sequence is CASSVRGLEEYEQYF. The CDR3, as DNA: TGTGCCAGCAGCGTGCGGGGGCTTGAGGAATACGAGCAGTACTTC.

The rearrangement links TRBV7-9 to TRBJ2-1; 8 positions match TRBD1. The CDR3 length is 18 residues. Trimming cost V 2 bases and J 8 bases; bases outside gene matches: 17. Germline V CDR1 and CDR2: SEHNR, FQNEAQ (reference sequence). DNA of the CDR3: TGTGCCAGCAGCTTACCGCCCCTCGGACAGGGTCCTAGAGATGAGCAGTTCTTC. Translation gives CASSLPPLGQGPRDEQFF.

The chain joins TRBV7-2 to TRBJ2-3, with 7 bases identical to TRBD2. With 5 bases clipped from V and 2 bases from J, the junction kept 13 bases outside the gene matches. The CDR3 runs 17 residues. Germline CDR1 is SGHTA and CDR2 is FQGNSA. CDR3 protein: CASSGTGTGGYTDTQYF. The CDR3 DNA sequence: TGTGCCAGCAGCGGCACGGGGACGGGAGGATACACAGATACGCAGTATTTT.

The chain uses TRBV7-4 and TRBJ2-7, with 10 bases matching TRBD2. The germline V gene has CDR1 SGHVT and CDR2 SQSDAQ. The CDR3 has 13 residues. The J segment lost 2 bases and the V segment lost 9 bases, leaving 4 bases of the junction unmatched. The CDR3 coding sequence is TGTGCCAGTCCACTAGCGGGGCCCTACGAGCAGTACTTC. Protein sequence: CASPLAGPYEQYF.

The V call is TRBV7-9, the J call TRBJ2-7, with 11 nucleotides matching TRBD2. V lost 7 bases to trimming and J lost 3 bases; unmatched junction nucleotides: 8. Per the germline V gene, CDR1 is SEHNR and CDR2 is FQNEAQ (reference sequence). The CDR3 is 15 residues long. CDR3 nucleotides: TGTGCCAGCACTGCGACTAGCGGGGAGCTCTACGAGCAGTACTTC. The encoded protein is CASTATSGELYEQYF.

The chain has TRBV19 and TRBJ2-7; D gene unclear. The CDR3 runs to 15 residues. Per germline, CDR1 LNHDA and CDR2 SQIVND (reference sequence). Trimming stripped 5 bases from V and 6 bases from J, with 20 bases between. This CDR3 is CASSSLTSDLGEQYF. Here the CDR3 DNA reads TGTGCCAGTAGTTCGCTGACAAGCGACCTCGGCGAGCAGTACTTC.

CDR3 in amino acids: CATSREVGSSTDTQYF. CDR3 nucleotides: TGTGCCACCAGCAGAGAGGTGGGGAGTAGCACAGATACGCAGTATTTT. The V and J genes are TRBV15 and TRBJ2-3, with a possible D match to TRBD2 (5 bases). V was pared by 0 bases and J by 0 bases, with 10 bases between. Germline assignment: CDR1 LNHNV and CDR2 YYDKDF (reference sequence). The CDR3 contains 16 residues.

The chain combines TRBV5-1 with TRBJ2-3; 8 nucleotides line up with TRBD1. The V gene's germline CDR1 is SGHRS and CDR2 YFSETQ. J gave up 6 bases and V 0 bases, and 0 bases lay outside the gene matches. This CDR3 is built from 13 residues. The CDR3 DNA is TGCGCCAGCAGCTTGGACAGGGGGGATACGCAGTATTTT. Translation gives CASSLDRGDTQYF.

The chain recombines TRBV7-9 with TRBJ2-1; D may be TRBD1 or TRBD2 (5 bases each). The CDR3 loop spans 16 amino acids. Germline loops: CDR1 SEHNR, CDR2 FQNEAQ (reference sequence). Trimming stripped 1 base from V and 2 bases from J, with 12 bases between. CDR3 region: CASSLGGGLTYNEQFF. CDR3 DNA sequence: TGTGCCAGCAGCTTAGGTGGGGGTCTAACCTACAATGAGCAGTTCTTC. Based on the CDR3 plus reference TRBV7-9 and TRBJ2-1, the full variable domain is DTGVSQNPRHKITKRGQNVTFRCDPISEHNRLYWYRQTLGQGPEFLTYFQNEAQLEKSRLLSDRFSAERPKGSFSTLEIQRTEQGDSAMYLCASSLGGGLTYNEQFFGPGTRLTVL.

The V and J genes are TRBV11-3 and TRBJ1-5; D possibly corresponds to TRBD1 (6 bases). The V and J ends lost 3 bases and 4 bases respectively, with 19 bases between them. CDR3 length: 17 amino acids. The germline CDR1 and CDR2 sequences are SGHNT and YENEEA. The CDR3 DNA reads TGTGCCAGCAGCTTGGGCAGGGGACCCATCGGTAATCAGCCCCAGCATTTT. Its protein is CASSLGRGPIGNQPQHF.

This clone was seen once. The V gene is TRBV11-2, the J gene TRBJ1-1; D is ambiguous. CDR1 SGHAT and CDR2 FQNNGV come from the germline V gene. V shed 3 bases and J shed 1 base, with 12 bases lying between them. This CDR3 has 15 residues. Here the CDR3 DNA reads TGTGCCAGCAGCTTCCGGGGTTGGACGAACACTGAAGCTTTCTTT. Protein product: CASSFRGWTNTEAFF.

The V gene is TRBV5-1, the J gene TRBJ1-5; D not certain. CDR1 is SGHRS and CDR2 is YFSETQ in the germline V gene. This CDR3 has 16 residues. V gave up 5 bases and J gave up 3 bases, with 18 bases separating them. The CDR3 DNA reads TGCGCCAGCAGTCCCAGTCCGGCGACCCACAATCAGCCCCAGCATTTT. It is translated as CASSPSPATHNQPQHF.

The chain uses TRBV18 and TRBJ2-5; D possibly corresponds to TRBD1 (5 bases). Trimming stripped 3 bases from V and 3 bases from J, with 11 bases between. CDR3 length: 14 residues. Germline lookup yields CDR1 KGHSH and CDR2 LQKENI. DNA of the CDR3: TGTGCCAGCTCACCCGCTGCGGACAAAGAGACCCAGTACTTC. Its translation is CASSPAADKETQYF.

This chain joins TRBV9 and TRBJ1-6, with unresolved D. The CDR3 runs to 17 residues. Per the germline V gene, CDR1 is SGDLS and CDR2 is YYNGEE. V lost 3 bases, J lost 7 bases, and 20 bases lay in between. In nucleotides, the CDR3 is TGTGCCAGCAGCGACGGGAGTAGGGCTAACCCCAATTCACCCCTCCACTTT. Its protein product is CASSDGSRANPNSPLHF.

The V call is TRBV3-1 (or the pseudogene TRBV3-2), the J call TRBJ2-3, with TRBD2 matching over 8 bases. The CDR3 covers 15 residues. Germline V gives CDR1 LGHDT, CDR2 YNNKEL (reference sequence). V shed 1 base, J shed 3 bases, and the junction held 3 bases outside the gene matches. For the CDR3, the DNA is TGTGCCAGCAGCCAAGGCCGACTAGCGACAGATACGCAGTATTTT. The encoded protein is CASSQGRLATDTQYF.

This sequence joins TRBV29-1 and TRBJ2-7, with 9 nucleotides matching TRBD1. Germline loops: CDR1 SQVTM, CDR2 ANQGSEA. The CDR3 is 15 amino acids. V lost 2 bases to trimming and J lost 4 bases; unmatched junction nucleotides: 9. The CDR3, as DNA: TGCAGCGTTGAACAAGGACAGGGGAGTAAATACGAGCAGTACTTC. Translated: CSVEQGQGSKYEQYF.

The chain links TRBV19 to TRBJ2-7; D may match TRBD1 or TRBD2 (6 bases each). From germline, CDR1 is LNHDA and CDR2 SQIVND (reference sequence). This CDR3 has 14 amino acids. V lost 3 bases and J lost 5, with 14 bases in between. In DNA form, the CDR3 reads TGTGCCAGTAGTATCAGGGGAGGTTATGACGAGCAGTACTTC. It yields the protein CASSIRGGYDEQYF.

This chain's CDR3 is CASSLGSRIYEQYF. The CDR3 DNA follows: TGTGCCAGCAGCTTAGGATCGAGAATCTACGAGCAGTACTTC. The chain uses TRBV7-9 and TRBJ2-7; D ambiguous. In germline, CDR1 is SEHNR, CDR2 FQNEAQ (reference sequence). The V and J ends lost 1 base and 3 bases respectively, with 10 bases between them. The CDR3 length is 14 residues.

V gene TRBV4-1 combines with J gene TRBJ2-6; D not resolved. The V end was cut by 0 bases, the J end by 4 bases, with 16 bases between. The CDR3 runs 18 residues. Germline values: CDR1 MGHRA, CDR2 YSYEKL. The CDR3 DNA sequence: TGCGCCAGCAGCCAAGAAGGGCCTGGGTCGCCAGGGGCCAACGTCCTGACTTTC. Residues: CASSQEGPGSPGANVLTF.

The chain carries TRBV19 and TRBJ1-4; D not resolved. Trimming cost V 8 bases and J 7 bases, with 11 bases left between them. CDR3 length equals 12 residues. Germline values: CDR1 LNHDA, CDR2 SQIVND (reference sequence). CDR3 loop: CASEEAAEKLFF. CDR3 bases: TGTGCCAGTGAAGAGGCCGCTGAAAAACTGTTTTTT. Full variable domain (outside the CDR3, taken from reference TRBV19 and TRBJ1-4): DGGITQSPKYLFRKEGQNVTLSCEQNLNHDAMYWYRQDPGQGLRLIYYSQIVNDFQKGDIAEGYSVSREKKESFPLTVTSAQKNPTAFYLCASEEAAEKLFFGSGTQLSVL.

The rearrangement uses TRBV3-1 (or the pseudogene TRBV3-2) and TRBJ1-5; no clear D. Germline CDR1 and CDR2: LGHDT and YNNKEL (reference sequence). The V and J ends lost 6 bases and 0 bases respectively, with 15 bases between them. CDR3 length: 16 residues. Here the CDR3 reads CASRLGFLDSNQPQHF. DNA for the CDR3: TGTGCCAGCAGGCTGGGGTTTTTGGATAGCAATCAGCCCCAGCATTTT.

The CDR3 coding sequence is TGTGCCAGCAGGCCCGATGGGTTGGTCCTGGCCTATGGCTACACCTTC. Protein: CASRPDGLVLAYGYTF. The chain is built from TRBV11-2 and TRBJ1-2, with D uncertain. Trimming left V 6 bases short and J 4 bases short, with 21 bases between. CDR3 size: 16 residues. Germline V gives CDR1 SGHAT, CDR2 FQNNGV. Supplemented by reference TRBV11-2 and TRBJ1-2, the full variable domain reads EAGVAQSPRYKIIEKRQSVAFWCNPISGHATLYWYQQILGQGPKLLIQFQNNGVVDDSQLPKDRFSAERLKGVDSTLKIQPAKLEDSAVYLCASRPDGLVLAYGYTFGSGTRLTVV.

The chain carries TRBV7-9 and TRBJ2-1; 8 bases align to TRBD2. Unmatched junction bases numbered 14, after V lost 5 bases and J lost 8 bases. Per germline, CDR1 SEHNR and CDR2 FQNEAQ (reference sequence). The CDR3 is 16 amino acids. CDR3 in DNA: TGTGCCAGCAGCCCTAAAGGGACTAGTGAAGGAGATGAGCAGTTCTTC. Its translation is CASSPKGTSEGDEQFF.